Listed here is a single T cell receptor beta chain. It has no known antigen specificity. Base-call qualities are not available, and no considerably larger clone is one nucleotide away. These data originate in a study of lymphopenia after photon versus proton radiotherapy (dated by TCRdb to about 2019). With respect to the entire study: The study compared the immunological effects of photon versus proton radiation therapy in patients with gastrointestinal tumors who developed high-grade lymphopenia. A cohort of around 18 patients with gastrointestinal tumors who received either photon or proton therapy and subsequently developed lymphopenia was included. The study was designed to characterize how the impact on the immune system differs between the two radiation modalities.

Libraries were made using the immunoSEQ multiplex PCR assay. Alongside multiparametric flow cytometry, deep sequencing of rearranged TCR beta loci was used to profile the T cell repertoires. TCRdb holds this immuneACCESS table with in-frame rearrangements only. Some clones are missing; in checked studies, unresolved V genes explain under half, and the rest has no known cause. The sample table holds tens of thousands of clones, of which about 82% were seen once. The ten largest clones take up around a tenth of the sample. Overall study results and their limits: After the lymphocyte count nadir, oligoclonal expansion, especially of CD8+ Temra cells, was observed in photon-treated repertoires, and the drop in diversity was driven by this expansion. Among patients across the cohort who died, overall survival time showed an inverse correlation with a larger post-nadir drop in TCR diversity. Proton-treated patients stayed relatively stable during treatment, while photon-treated patients lost naive T cells and TCR diversity and gained effector/memory populations. The authors looked at the survival association only in patients who died, and they framed better survival with proton therapy as a possibility rather than a demonstrated result.

From the cysteine up to the phenylalanine, the CDR3 has a length of 17 residues. The only DNA kept is the CDR3, 51 bases in frame from the first base. CDR1 and CDR2 (SGHRS, YFSETQ) derive from the germline V gene. Here V drops 4 bases and J drops 6 bases, and the junction holds 8 bases not matched to any gene. The chain is assembled from TRBV5-1 and TRBJ2-2, with 14 bases matching TRBD2. The sequences come from peripheral blood, collected from a patient treated with proton-based radiotherapy. The TCR comes from a woman in her sixties or seventies with pancreatic cancer. Some clones in this sample may be carry-over from other donors' samples. DNA sequence: TGCGCCAGCAGCACGACTAGCGGGAGGGTCAAATCCGGGGAGCTGTTTTTT. Translation gives CASSTTSGRVKSGELFF.